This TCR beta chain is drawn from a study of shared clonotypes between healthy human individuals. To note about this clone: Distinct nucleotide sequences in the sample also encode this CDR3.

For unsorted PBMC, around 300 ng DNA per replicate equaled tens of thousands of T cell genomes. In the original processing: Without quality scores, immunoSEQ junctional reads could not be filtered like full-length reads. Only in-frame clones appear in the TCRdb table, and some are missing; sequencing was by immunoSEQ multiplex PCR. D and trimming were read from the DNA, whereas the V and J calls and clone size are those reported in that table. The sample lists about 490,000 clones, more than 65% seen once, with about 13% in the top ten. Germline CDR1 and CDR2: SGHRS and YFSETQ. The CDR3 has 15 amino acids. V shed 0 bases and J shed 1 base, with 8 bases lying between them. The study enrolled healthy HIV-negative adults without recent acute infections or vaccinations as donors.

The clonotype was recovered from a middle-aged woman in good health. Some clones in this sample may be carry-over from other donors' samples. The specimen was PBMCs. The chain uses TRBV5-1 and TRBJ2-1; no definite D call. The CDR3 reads CASSLGASSYNEQFF. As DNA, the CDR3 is TGCGCCAGCAGCTTGGGAGCCTCGTCCTACAATGAGCAGTTCTTC.